The rows below give T cell receptor beta chains drawn from one sample of a study of cytomegalovirus exposure and HLA in healthy donors. The table came from immunoSEQ multiplex PCR; TCRdb's copy has only in-frame clones and leaves some out. The sample includes 150,000 to 200,000 clones, approximately 80% of them seen just once. What was sequenced was PBMCs. The receptors come from a woman aged 35 to 49 in good health and CMV-seronegative. The CDR3 runs from the conserved cysteine through the conserved F or W. Fields, in order: V gene, clone size, D gene, J gene, CDR3 protein, CDR3 DNA. The D gene is left open where the match is weak. Size is omitted from some rows. Given values are once, few, many or a class for expanded clones.

V gene: TRBV7-2; clone size: NA; D gene: NA; J gene: TRBJ2-3; CDR3 protein: CASSLAGGLSTDTQYF; CDR3 DNA: TGTGCCAGCAGCTTAGCTGGCGGGCTAAGCACAGATACGCAGTATTTT
V gene: TRBV4-3; clone size: NA; D gene: NA; J gene: TRBJ1-5; CDR3 protein: CASSQDQAQPQHF; CDR3 DNA: TGCGCCAGCAGCCAAGATCAAGCCCAGCCCCAGCATTTT
V gene: TRBV7-7; clone size: NA; D gene: NA; J gene: TRBJ2-3; CDR3 protein: CASSPWGVNGDTQYF; CDR3 DNA: TGTGCTAGCAGCCCCTGGGGAGTGAATGGAGATACGCAGTATTTT
V gene: TRBV28; clone size: NA; D gene: TRBD1; J gene: TRBJ1-1; CDR3 protein: CASGFSTGAAEAFF; CDR3 DNA: TGTGCCAGCGGATTCTCGACAGGGGCCGCTGAAGCTTTCTTT
V gene: TRBV21-1; clone size: NA; D gene: NA; J gene: TRBJ1-5; CDR3 protein: CASSNPGQGACGNQPQHF; CDR3 DNA: TGTGCCAGCAGCAACCCGGGACAGGGGGCGTGTGGGAATCAGCCCCAGCATTTT
V gene: TRBV18; clone size: once; D gene: TRBD1; J gene: TRBJ1-3; CDR3 protein: CASSPRGQGASGNTIYF; CDR3 DNA: TGTGCCAGCTCACCACGCGGGCAGGGGGCCTCTGGAAACACCATATATTTT
V gene: TRBV7-3; clone size: NA; D gene: NA; J gene: TRBJ1-1; CDR3 protein: CASSLVGRSTEAFF; CDR3 DNA: TGTGCCAGCAGCTTAGTTGGGAGAAGTACTGAAGCTTTCTTT
V gene: TRBV4-3; clone size: NA; D gene: NA; J gene: TRBJ1-5; CDR3 protein: CASSQTRTEVSNQPQHF; CDR3 DNA: TGCGCCAGCAGCCAAACACGGACTGAAGTTAGCAATCAGCCCCAGCATTTT
V gene: TRBV2; clone size: NA; D gene: NA; J gene: TRBJ1-4; CDR3 protein: CASSVQRRDEKLFF; CDR3 DNA: TGTGCCAGCAGCGTACAAAGGCGGGATGAAAAACTGTTTTTT
V gene: TRBV2; clone size: NA; D gene: TRBD2; J gene: TRBJ2-2; CDR3 protein: CASSSRPTSGGTGELFF; CDR3 DNA: TGTGCCAGCAGTTCCCGACCGACTAGCGGGGGCACCGGGGAGCTGTTTTTT
V gene: TRBV9; clone size: NA; D gene: TRBD2; J gene: TRBJ2-7; CDR3 protein: CASSASGSLNEQYF; CDR3 DNA: TGTGCCAGCAGCGCTAGCGGGAGTTTGAACGAGCAGTACTTC
V gene: TRBV11-2; clone size: few; D gene: TRBD1; J gene: TRBJ1-2; CDR3 protein: CASSLGTGHGYTF; CDR3 DNA: TGTGCCAGCAGCTTAGGGACAGGACATGGCTACACCTTC
V gene: TRBV29-1; clone size: NA; D gene: TRBD2; J gene: TRBJ2-3; CDR3 protein: CSVLLAGGPDTQYF; CDR3 DNA: TGCAGCGTTCTACTAGCGGGAGGGCCGGATACGCAGTATTTT
V gene: TRBV7-3; clone size: NA; D gene: NA; J gene: TRBJ2-5; CDR3 protein: CASSLINRETQYF; CDR3 DNA: TGTGCCAGCAGCTTAATAAACAGAGAGACCCAGTACTTC
V gene: TRBV6-6; clone size: few; D gene: TRBD2; J gene: TRBJ2-1; CDR3 protein: CASSPGGTQAYNEQFF; CDR3 DNA: TGTGCCAGCAGCCCCGGGGGGACTCAAGCCTACAATGAGCAGTTCTTC
V gene: TRBV5-1; clone size: NA; D gene: NA; J gene: TRBJ2-7; CDR3 protein: CASHRDHGPYEQYF; CDR3 DNA: TGCGCCAGTCACAGGGACCACGGGCCCTACGAGCAGTACTTC
V gene: TRBV2; clone size: NA; D gene: NA; J gene: TRBJ1-4; CDR3 protein: CASSESSRQEKLFF; CDR3 DNA: TGTGCCAGCAGTGAATCTTCGAGGCAGGAAAAACTGTTTTTT
V gene: TRBV30; clone size: NA; D gene: NA; J gene: TRBJ2-5; CDR3 protein: CARKEGRETQYF; CDR3 DNA: TGTGCCCGTAAAGAGGGCCGGGAGACCCAGTACTTC
V gene: TRBV30; clone size: NA; D gene: NA; J gene: TRBJ1-1; CDR3 protein: CAWSPPGSGGAFF; CDR3 DNA: TGTGCCTGGAGTCCCCCGGGGTCCGGGGGTGCTTTCTTT
V gene: TRBV11-3; clone size: NA; D gene: TRBD2; J gene: TRBJ2-1; CDR3 protein: CASSKLAGGPQEQFF; CDR3 DNA: TGTGCCAGCAGCAAACTAGCGGGAGGGCCTCAGGAGCAGTTCTTC
V gene: TRBV7-9; clone size: NA; D gene: NA; J gene: TRBJ1-1; CDR3 protein: CASSLVVQVPEAFF; CDR3 DNA: TGTGCCAGCAGCTTAGTGGTCCAGGTCCCTGAAGCTTTCTTT
V gene: TRBV19; clone size: NA; D gene: TRBD1; J gene: TRBJ2-3; CDR3 protein: CASSITGADTQYF; CDR3 DNA: TGTGCCAGTAGTATCACAGGGGCAGATACGCAGTATTTT
V gene: TRBV6-1; clone size: NA; D gene: NA; J gene: TRBJ2-7; CDR3 protein: CASSRLARGGEQYF; CDR3 DNA: TGTGCCAGCAGTCGACTAGCCAGAGGGGGGGAGCAGTACTTC
V gene: TRBV11-2; clone size: NA; D gene: NA; J gene: TRBJ2-6; CDR3 protein: CASSWTGANVLTF; CDR3 DNA: TGTGCCAGCAGCTGGACAGGGGCCAACGTCCTGACTTTC
V gene: TRBV12-2; clone size: few; D gene: NA; J gene: TRBJ1-1; CDR3 protein: CASRSPGHPTGTEAFF; CDR3 DNA: TGTGCAAGTCGCTCACCGGGACACCCCACCGGGACTGAAGCTTTCTTT
V gene: TRBV27; clone size: NA; D gene: NA; J gene: TRBJ1-2; CDR3 protein: CASSLSGVYGYTF; CDR3 DNA: TGTGCCAGCAGTTTATCAGGGGTCTATGGCTACACCTTC
V gene: TRBV30; clone size: few; D gene: TRBD1; J gene: TRBJ1-2; CDR3 protein: CAWRDSLRDTF; CDR3 DNA: TGTGCCTGGCGGGACAGCCTCCGTGACACCTTC
V gene: TRBV4-2; clone size: NA; D gene: NA; J gene: TRBJ1-2; CDR3 protein: CASSHTKIDYTF; CDR3 DNA: TGTGCCAGCAGCCACACTAAAATCGACTACACCTTC
V gene: TRBV30; clone size: NA; D gene: NA; J gene: TRBJ2-7; CDR3 protein: CAWSVQGNEQYF; CDR3 DNA: TGTGCCTGGAGTGTACAGGGCAACGAGCAGTACTTC
V gene: TRBV11-3; clone size: NA; D gene: NA; J gene: TRBJ1-1; CDR3 protein: CASSHTPGAEAFF; CDR3 DNA: TGTGCCAGCAGCCATACGCCCGGAGCCGAAGCTTTCTTT
V gene: TRBV15; clone size: NA; D gene: TRBD1; J gene: TRBJ1-2; CDR3 protein: CATSRRTGVLNGYTF; CDR3 DNA: TGTGCCACCAGCAGACGGACAGGGGTTTTAAACGGCTACACCTTC
V gene: TRBV4-3; clone size: NA; D gene: NA; J gene: TRBJ2-7; CDR3 protein: CASSQDRWSGEQYF; CDR3 DNA: TGCGCCAGCAGCCAAGATCGGTGGTCGGGCGAGCAGTACTTC
V gene: TRBV7-3; clone size: NA; D gene: TRBD1; J gene: TRBJ1-2; CDR3 protein: CASSPTGGYGYTF; CDR3 DNA: TGTGCCAGCAGCCCGACAGGGGGCTATGGCTACACCTTC
V gene: TRBV6-4; clone size: few; D gene: TRBD2; J gene: TRBJ2-1; CDR3 protein: CASSRLAGVGEQFF; CDR3 DNA: TGTGCCAGCAGTCGATTAGCGGGAGTAGGAGAGCAGTTCTTC
V gene: TRBV29-1; clone size: NA; D gene: TRBD1; J gene: TRBJ1-6; CDR3 protein: CSVGQGRNSPLHF; CDR3 DNA: TGCAGCGTAGGACAGGGGCGCAATTCACCCCTCCACTTT
V gene: TRBV18; clone size: NA; D gene: TRBD2; J gene: TRBJ2-1; CDR3 protein: CASSPQREMNEQFF; CDR3 DNA: TGTGCCAGCTCACCACAGCGGGAGATGAATGAGCAGTTCTTC
V gene: TRBV5-6; clone size: NA; D gene: TRBD2; J gene: TRBJ2-2; CDR3 protein: CASSLGLATGELFF; CDR3 DNA: TGTGCCAGCAGCTTGGGACTAGCAACCGGGGAGCTGTTTTTT
V gene: TRBV5-1; clone size: NA; D gene: NA; J gene: TRBJ1-1; CDR3 protein: CASSPVLNTEAFF; CDR3 DNA: TGCGCCAGCAGCCCCGTCCTGAACACTGAAGCTTTCTTT
V gene: TRBV7-2; clone size: NA; D gene: NA; J gene: TRBJ1-2; CDR3 protein: CASSLPPGVDGYTF; CDR3 DNA: TGTGCCAGCAGCTTGCCTCCTGGAGTCGACGGCTACACCTTC
V gene: TRBV5-6; clone size: NA; D gene: NA; J gene: TRBJ2-3; CDR3 protein: CASSLVGGARTDTQYF; CDR3 DNA: TGTGCCAGCAGCTTGGTCGGCGGGGCCCGCACAGATACGCAGTATTTT
V gene: TRBV7-7; clone size: NA; D gene: TRBD2; J gene: TRBJ2-4; CDR3 protein: CASSSPRTAGGKNIQYF; CDR3 DNA: TGTGCTAGCAGCTCACCAAGAACAGCGGGGGGCAAAAACATTCAGTACTTC
V gene: TRBV18; clone size: NA; D gene: NA; J gene: TRBJ2-1; CDR3 protein: CASSPSLVGPAYNEQFF; CDR3 DNA: TGTGCCAGCTCACCCTCCTTGGTCGGCCCAGCGTACAATGAGCAGTTCTTC
V gene: TRBV13; clone size: few; D gene: NA; J gene: TRBJ2-2; CDR3 protein: CASSPQGRTGELFF; CDR3 DNA: TGTGCCAGCAGCCCCCAGGGTCGTACCGGGGAGCTGTTTTTT